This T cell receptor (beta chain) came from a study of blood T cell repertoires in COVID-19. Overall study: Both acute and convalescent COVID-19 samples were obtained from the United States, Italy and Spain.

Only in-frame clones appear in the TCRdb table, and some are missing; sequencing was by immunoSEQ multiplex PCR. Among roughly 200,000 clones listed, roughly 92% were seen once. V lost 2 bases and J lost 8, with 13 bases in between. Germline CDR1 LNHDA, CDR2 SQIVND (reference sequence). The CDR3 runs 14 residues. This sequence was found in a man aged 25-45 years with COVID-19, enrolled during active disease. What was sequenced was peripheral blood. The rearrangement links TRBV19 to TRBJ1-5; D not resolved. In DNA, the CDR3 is TGTGCCAGTAGTATAACGGGAAATAAAAAGCCCCAGCATTTT. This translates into CASSITGNKKPQHF.